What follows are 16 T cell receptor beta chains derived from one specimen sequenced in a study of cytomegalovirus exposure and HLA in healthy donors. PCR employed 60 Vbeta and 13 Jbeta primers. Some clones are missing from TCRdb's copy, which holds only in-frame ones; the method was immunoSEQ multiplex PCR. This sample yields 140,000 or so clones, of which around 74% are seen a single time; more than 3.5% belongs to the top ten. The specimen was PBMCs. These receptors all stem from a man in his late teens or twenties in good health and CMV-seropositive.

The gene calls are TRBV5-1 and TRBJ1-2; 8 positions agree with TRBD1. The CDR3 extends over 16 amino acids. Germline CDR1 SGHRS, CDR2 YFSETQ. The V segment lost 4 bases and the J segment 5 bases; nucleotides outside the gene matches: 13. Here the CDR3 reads CASSPHSQGAIYGYTF. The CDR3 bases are TGCGCCAGCAGCCCCCATAGCCAGGGGGCTATTTATGGCTACACCTTC.

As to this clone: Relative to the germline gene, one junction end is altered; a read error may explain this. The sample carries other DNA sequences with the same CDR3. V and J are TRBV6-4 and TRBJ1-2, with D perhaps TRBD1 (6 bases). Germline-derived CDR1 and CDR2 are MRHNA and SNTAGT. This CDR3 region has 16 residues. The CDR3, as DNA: TGTGCCAGCAGCGACTCGGGCAGGGGAACGGGCTATGGCTACACCTTC. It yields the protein CASSDSGRGTGYGYTF.

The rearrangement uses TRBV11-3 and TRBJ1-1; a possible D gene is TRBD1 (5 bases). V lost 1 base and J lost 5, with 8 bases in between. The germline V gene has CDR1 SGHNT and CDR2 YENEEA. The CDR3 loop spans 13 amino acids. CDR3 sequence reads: CASSLVRDTEAFF. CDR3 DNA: TGTGCCAGCAGCTTAGTCAGGGATACTGAAGCTTTCTTT.

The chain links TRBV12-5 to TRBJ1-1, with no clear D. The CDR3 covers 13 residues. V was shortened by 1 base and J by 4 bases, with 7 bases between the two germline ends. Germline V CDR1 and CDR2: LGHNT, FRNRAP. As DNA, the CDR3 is TGTGCTAGTGGTTTGGAGCCGGGCACTGAAGCTTTCTTT. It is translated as CASGLEPGTEAFF.

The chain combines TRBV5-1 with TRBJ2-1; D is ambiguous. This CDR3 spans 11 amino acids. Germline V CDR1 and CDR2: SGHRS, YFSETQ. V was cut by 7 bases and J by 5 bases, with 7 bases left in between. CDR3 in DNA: TGCGCCAGCGCACAGCACAATGAGCAGTTCTTC. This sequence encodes CASAQHNEQFF.

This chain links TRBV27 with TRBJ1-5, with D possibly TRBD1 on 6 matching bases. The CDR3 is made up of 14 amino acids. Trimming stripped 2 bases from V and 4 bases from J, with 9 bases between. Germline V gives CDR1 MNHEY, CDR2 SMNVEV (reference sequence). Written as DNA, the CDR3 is TGTGCCAGCAGTTTAGGGGGCCCAAATCAGCCCCAGCATTTT. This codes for CASSLGGPNQPQHF.

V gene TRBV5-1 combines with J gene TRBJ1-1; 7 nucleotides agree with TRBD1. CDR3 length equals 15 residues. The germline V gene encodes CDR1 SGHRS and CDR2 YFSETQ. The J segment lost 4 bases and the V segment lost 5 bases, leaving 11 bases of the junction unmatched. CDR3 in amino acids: CASSSIGGTVTEAFF. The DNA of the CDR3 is TGCGCCAGCAGTTCGATAGGGGGCACGGTCACTGAAGCTTTCTTT.

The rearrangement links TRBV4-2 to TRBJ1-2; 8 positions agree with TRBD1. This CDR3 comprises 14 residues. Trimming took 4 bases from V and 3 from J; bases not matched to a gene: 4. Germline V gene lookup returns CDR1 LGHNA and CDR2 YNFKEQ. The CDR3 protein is CASSPQGEDYGYTF. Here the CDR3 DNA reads TGTGCCAGCAGCCCACAGGGGGAAGACTATGGCTACACCTTC.

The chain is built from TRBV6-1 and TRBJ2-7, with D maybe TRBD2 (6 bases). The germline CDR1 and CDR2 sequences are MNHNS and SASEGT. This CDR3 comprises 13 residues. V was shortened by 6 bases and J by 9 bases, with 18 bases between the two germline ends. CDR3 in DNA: TGTGCCAGCAGGGACGGAGGGGTATCGGGGCAGTACTTC. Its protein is CASRDGGVSGQYF.

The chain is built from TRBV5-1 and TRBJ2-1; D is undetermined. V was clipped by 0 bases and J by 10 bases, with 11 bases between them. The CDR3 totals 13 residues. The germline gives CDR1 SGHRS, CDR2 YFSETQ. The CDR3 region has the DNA TGCGCCAGCAGCTTGGTGTCGAAACGGGAGCAGTTCTTC. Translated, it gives CASSLVSKREQFF.

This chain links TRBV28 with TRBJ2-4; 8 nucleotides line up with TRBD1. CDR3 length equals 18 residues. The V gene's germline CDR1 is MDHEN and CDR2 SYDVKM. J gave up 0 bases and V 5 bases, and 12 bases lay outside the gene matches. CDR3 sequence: CASSRPHAGQAAKNIQYF. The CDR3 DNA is TGTGCCAGCAGTCGCCCCCACGCGGGACAGGCAGCCAAAAACATTCAGTACTTC.

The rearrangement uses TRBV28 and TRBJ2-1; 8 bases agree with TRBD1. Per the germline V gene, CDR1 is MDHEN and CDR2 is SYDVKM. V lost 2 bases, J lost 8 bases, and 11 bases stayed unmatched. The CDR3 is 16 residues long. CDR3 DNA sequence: TGTGCCAGCAGTTTACCAGGGGGCGGTACGGGCTATGAGCAGTTCTTC. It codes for CASSLPGGGTGYEQFF. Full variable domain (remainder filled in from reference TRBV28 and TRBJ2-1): DVKVTQSSRYLVKRTGEKVFLECVQDMDHENMFWYRQDPGLGLRLIYFSYDVKMKEKGDIPEGYSVSREKKERFSLILESASTNQTSMYLCASSLPGGGTGYEQFFGPGTRLTVL.

The CDR3 is CSVELPGTSGNEQFF. CDR3 coding DNA: TGCAGCGTTGAACTTCCCGGGACTAGCGGAAATGAGCAGTTCTTC. The chain couples TRBV29-1 to TRBJ2-1, with 11 bases matching TRBD2. This CDR3 region has 15 residues. The germline gives CDR1 SQVTM, CDR2 ANQGSEA. Trimming at V came to 2 bases and at J to 7 bases, leaving 7 bases not matched to a gene.

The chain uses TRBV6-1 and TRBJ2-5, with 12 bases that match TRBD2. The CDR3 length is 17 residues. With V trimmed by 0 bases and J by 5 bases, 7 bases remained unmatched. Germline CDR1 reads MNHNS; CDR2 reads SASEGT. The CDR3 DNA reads TGTGCCAGCAGTGAAGCTCTCCTAGCGGGGGGGCTGGAGACCCAGTACTTC. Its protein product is CASSEALLAGGLETQYF.

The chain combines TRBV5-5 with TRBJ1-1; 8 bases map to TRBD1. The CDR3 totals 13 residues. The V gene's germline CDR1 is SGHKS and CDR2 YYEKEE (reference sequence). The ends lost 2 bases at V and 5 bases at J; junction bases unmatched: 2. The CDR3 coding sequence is TGTGCCAGCAGCTTAGACAGGGGAACTGAAGCTTTCTTT. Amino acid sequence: CASSLDRGTEAFF.

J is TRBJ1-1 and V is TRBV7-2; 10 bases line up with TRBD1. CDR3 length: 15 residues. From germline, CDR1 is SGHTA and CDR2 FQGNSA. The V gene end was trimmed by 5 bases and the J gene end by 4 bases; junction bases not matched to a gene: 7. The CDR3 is CASSPRDRGPTEAFF. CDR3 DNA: TGTGCCAGCAGCCCCCGGGACAGGGGCCCCACTGAAGCTTTCTTT.